The next 14 T cell receptor beta chains were all read from a single sample in a study of memory CD4+ T cells and cytomegalovirus serostatus. Only in-frame clones appear in the TCRdb table, and some are missing; sequencing was by immunoSEQ multiplex PCR. The table has tens of thousands of clones, just under 80% seen once; the top ten hold around 0.83%. The sort gate was single viable CD3+CD4+CD8-CD45RO+ cells for memory CD4+ T cells. Specimen: memory CD4+ T cells from blood. These receptors were obtained from an adult in good health and CMV-seronegative.

The chain combines TRBV5-1 with TRBJ2-1; TRBD2 aligns across 10 bases. The germline gives CDR1 SGHRS, CDR2 YFSETQ. The CDR3 has 15 residues. With 4 bases clipped from V and 7 bases from J, the junction kept 8 bases outside the gene matches. The CDR3 sequence is CASSAPGLARNEQFF. For the CDR3, the DNA is TGCGCCAGCAGCGCCCCGGGACTAGCGCGGAATGAGCAGTTCTTC.

V gene TRBV29-1 combines with J gene TRBJ2-2; 8 bases fit TRBD1. Germline lookup yields CDR1 SQVTM and CDR2 ANQGSEA. Germline trimming cut 4 bases from V and 5 bases from J; bases unmatched to any gene: 9. This CDR3 region has 15 residues. The CDR3 DNA is TGCAGCGTTGGGACAGGGATTTTCGGGACCGGGGAGCTGTTTTTT. Protein sequence: CSVGTGIFGTGELFF.

V gene TRBV7-9 combines with J gene TRBJ1-3; D gene uncertain. The germline V gene encodes CDR1 SEHNR and CDR2 FQNEAQ (reference sequence). The CDR3 loop spans 12 amino acids. The V end was cut by 7 bases, the J end by 6 bases, with 10 bases between. In DNA form, the CDR3 reads TGTGCCAGCACCCACCCCTCAAACACCATATATTTT. This translates into CASTHPSNTIYF.

This sequence joins TRBV27 and TRBJ1-4; D gene uncertain. Trimming took 7 bases from V and 6 from J, leaving 9 bases between them. Germline assignment: CDR1 MNHEY and CDR2 SMNVEV (reference sequence). This CDR3 contains 12 residues. The CDR3 coding sequence is TGTGCCAGCATGGGCCCGGATGAAAAACTGTTTTTT. Protein product: CASMGPDEKLFF. The complete variable domain, with remaining parts taken from reference TRBV27 and TRBJ1-4, reads EAQVTQNPRYLITVTGKKLTVTCSQNMNHEYMSWYRQDPGLGLRQIYYSMNVEVTDKGDVPEGYKVSRKEKRNFPLILESPSPNQTSLYFCASMGPDEKLFFGSGTQLSVL.

The chain joins TRBV5-4 to TRBJ2-5; 8 bases are shared with TRBD2. CDR3 length: 15 residues. Germline CDR1 and CDR2: SGHNT and YYREEE (reference sequence). The ends lost 0 bases at V and 5 bases at J; junction bases unmatched: 6. CDR3 sequence reads: CASSLVAGGTETQYF. Written as DNA, the CDR3 is TGTGCCAGCAGCTTGGTTGCGGGGGGTACGGAGACCCAGTACTTC.

This chain links TRBV7-9 with TRBJ1-2; no firm D call. The CDR3 covers 13 residues. Germline-derived CDR1 and CDR2 are SEHNR and FQNEAQ (reference sequence). V was cut by 0 bases and J by 4 bases, with 6 bases left in between. The CDR3 spells CASSLARGYGYTF. CDR3 nucleotides: TGTGCCAGCAGCTTAGCGCGCGGCTATGGCTACACCTTC.

The genes are TRBV2 and TRBJ2-7; D might be TRBD1 (6 bases). This CDR3 is 13 amino acids long. From germline, CDR1 is SNHLY and CDR2 FYNNEI. With 5 bases removed from V and 3 bases from J, the gap between germline ends came to 11 bases. CDR3 DNA sequence: TGTGCCAGCAGTACCAGGGGATTCTACGAGCAGTACTTC. It translates to CASSTRGFYEQYF. Full variable domain (missing parts from reference TRBV2 and TRBJ2-7): EPEVTQTPSHQVTQMGQEVILRCVPISNHLYFYWYRQILGQKVEFLVSFYNNEISEKSEIFDDQFSVERPDGSNFTLKIRSTKLEDSAMYFCASSTRGFYEQYFGPGTRLTVT.

V and J are TRBV28 and TRBJ2-3, with TRBD2 identical over 9 bases. V shed 1 base and J 4 bases; nucleotides not matched to a gene: 12. The germline CDR1 and CDR2 sequences are MDHEN and SYDVKM. This CDR3 has 18 residues. The CDR3 sequence: CASSLLSSSGDQPDTQYF. As DNA, the CDR3 is TGTGCCAGCAGTTTATTATCGTCTAGCGGGGACCAACCAGATACGCAGTATTTT.

This chain uses TRBV11-3 with TRBJ1-3; D gene uncertain. V gave up 1 base and J gave up 2 bases, with 6 bases separating them. The germline V gene encodes CDR1 SGHNT and CDR2 YENEEA. The length of the CDR3 is 14 residues. The CDR3, as DNA: TGTGCCAGCAGCTTAGGGGAGACTGGAAACACCATATATTTT. Its translation is CASSLGETGNTIYF.

The V call is TRBV5-4, the J call TRBJ1-1; a possible D gene is TRBD1 (5 bases). The CDR3 loop spans 15 amino acids. The V end was cut by 4 bases, the J end by 1 base, with 14 bases between. The V gene's germline CDR1 is SGHNT and CDR2 YYREEE (reference sequence). The CDR3 loop is CASSKTGAGNTEAFF. CDR3 bases: TGTGCCAGCAGCAAAACAGGCGCCGGGAACACTGAAGCTTTCTTT. The full variable domain, completed using reference TRBV5-4 and TRBJ1-1, is ETGVTQSPTHLIKTRGQQVTLRCSSQSGHNTVSWYQQALGQGPQFIFQYYREEENGRGNFPPRFSGLQFPNYSSELNVNALELDDSALYLCASSKTGAGNTEAFFGQGTRLTVV.

The chain carries TRBV7-2 and TRBJ2-7; D not resolved. The CDR3 is made up of 13 amino acids. Germline lookup yields CDR1 SGHTA and CDR2 FQGNSA. CDR3 amino acids: CASSPDIVGNEVV. CDR3 coding DNA: TGTGCCAGCAGCCCGGATATAGTAGGGAATGAAGTGGTC.

CDR3 region: CASSPGDAQNQPQHF. CDR3 DNA sequence: TGCGCCAGCAGCCCGGGGGACGCCCAAAATCAGCCCCAGCATTTT. This rearrangement joins TRBV5-1 to TRBJ1-5, with a weak D call TRBD1 (5 bases). The germline V gene encodes CDR1 SGHRS and CDR2 YFSETQ. The CDR3 is made up of 15 amino acids. V lost 4 bases and J lost 4, with 15 bases in between.

The chain joins TRBV30 to TRBJ1-2; D unclear. The CDR3 totals 12 residues. Germline V gene lookup returns CDR1 GTSNPN and CDR2 SVGIG (reference sequence). The V gene lost 0 bases and the J gene lost 8 bases, with 10 bases spanning the gap. The CDR3 sequence: CAWSVQFSGYTF. The CDR3 DNA reads TGTGCCTGGAGTGTACAGTTTTCAGGCTACACCTTC. The full variable domain, completed using reference TRBV30 and TRBJ1-2, is SQTIHQWPATLVQPVGSPLSLECTVEGTSNPNLYWYRQAAGRGLQLLFYSVGIGQISSEVPQNLSASRPQDRQFILSSKKLLLSDSGFYLCAWSVQFSGYTFGSGTRLTVV.

The chain couples TRBV6-1 to TRBJ2-7, with D perhaps matching TRBD1 or TRBD2 (5 bases each). This CDR3 spans 16 amino acids. CDR1 MNHNS and CDR2 SASEGT come from the germline V gene. Trimming left V 4 bases short and J 5 bases short, with 21 bases between. The DNA for the CDR3 is TGTGCCAGCAGTGCCACCCGGGGACCTAAGGGCCACGAGCAGTACTTC. Protein: CASSATRGPKGHEQYF.